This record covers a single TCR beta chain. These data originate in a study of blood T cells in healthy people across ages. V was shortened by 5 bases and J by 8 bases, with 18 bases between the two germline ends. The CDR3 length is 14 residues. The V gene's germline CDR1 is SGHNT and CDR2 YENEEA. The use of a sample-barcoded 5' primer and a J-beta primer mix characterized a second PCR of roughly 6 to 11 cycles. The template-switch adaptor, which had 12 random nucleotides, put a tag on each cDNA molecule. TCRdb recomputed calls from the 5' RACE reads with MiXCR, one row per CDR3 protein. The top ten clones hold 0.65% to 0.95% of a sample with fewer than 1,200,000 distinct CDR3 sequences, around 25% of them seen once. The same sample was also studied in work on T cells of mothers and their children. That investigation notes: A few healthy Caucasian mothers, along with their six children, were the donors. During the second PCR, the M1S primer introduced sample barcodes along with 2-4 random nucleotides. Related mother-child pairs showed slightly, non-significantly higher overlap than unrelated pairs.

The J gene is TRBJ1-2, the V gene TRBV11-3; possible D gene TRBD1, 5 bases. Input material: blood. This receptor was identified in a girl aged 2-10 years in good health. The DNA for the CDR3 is TGTGCCAGCAGCCCCACCCGGGGGTCCGGCGGCTACACCTTC. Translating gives CASSPTRGSGGYTF.